A selection of T cell receptor beta chains follows, all from one sample in a study of cytomegalovirus exposure and HLA in healthy donors. Sequenced by immunoSEQ multiplex PCR; TCRdb stores in-frame clones only, minus some. The table lists around 120,000 clones, 70% to 80% of them singletons. The material sequenced was PBMCs. Receptors originate from a woman under 30 in good health and CMV-seronegative. Both conserved end residues are part of each CDR3. A D gene is named only where the DNA matches it firmly. Rows give clone size only sometimes, using once, few, many, or a class for an expanded clone.

d_gene: TRBD1; j_gene: TRBJ1-2; abundance: .; v_gene: TRBV9; CDR3nt: TGTGCCAGCAGCCCCGACAGGGGTAACTATGGCTACACCTTC; CDR3aa: CASSPDRGNYGYTF
d_gene: .; j_gene: TRBJ1-2; abundance: .; v_gene: TRBV5-1; CDR3nt: TGCGCCAGCAGCCACACTACAGGGCAGGGCTATGGCTACACCTTC; CDR3aa: CASSHTTGQGYGYTF
d_gene: TRBD1; j_gene: TRBJ1-6; abundance: once; v_gene: TRBV6-6; CDR3nt: TGTGCCAGCAGTTACTTGACAGGGACGCATTCACCCCTCCACTTT; CDR3aa: CASSYLTGTHSPLHF
d_gene: .; j_gene: TRBJ2-3; abundance: .; v_gene: TRBV7-3; CDR3nt: TGTGCCAGCAGCTCGACTGCGGGGTCAGATACGCAGTATTTT; CDR3aa: CASSSTAGSDTQYF
d_gene: .; j_gene: TRBJ1-1; abundance: .; v_gene: TRBV19; CDR3nt: TGTGCCAGTAGTATTTTCGGGGAGACCTTGAACACTGAAGCTTTCTTT; CDR3aa: CASSIFGETLNTEAFF
d_gene: TRBD2; j_gene: TRBJ2-2; abundance: .; v_gene: TRBV4-2; CDR3nt: TGTGCCAGCAGCCAAACGGGAGGGGCATACACCGGGGAGCTGTTTTTT; CDR3aa: CASSQTGGAYTGELFF
d_gene: .; j_gene: TRBJ1-6; abundance: .; v_gene: TRBV30; CDR3nt: TGTGCCTGGATTAAAACCGGGGGGTCGCCTTATTCACCCCTCCACTTT; CDR3aa: CAWIKTGGSPYSPLHF
d_gene: TRBD2; j_gene: TRBJ2-3; abundance: .; v_gene: TRBV5-1; CDR3nt: TGCGCCAGCAGCATGACTAGCGGGTACGCTAGCACAGATACGCAGTATTTT; CDR3aa: CASSMTSGYASTDTQYF
d_gene: .; j_gene: TRBJ1-3; abundance: once; v_gene: TRBV27; CDR3nt: TGTGCCAGTGCTGAGGCCCGGGGTTCTGGAAACACCATATATTTT; CDR3aa: CASAEARGSGNTIYF
d_gene: TRBD1; j_gene: TRBJ1-6; abundance: .; v_gene: TRBV5-1; CDR3nt: TGCGCCAGCAGCCCCACAGGGGGAAGCTATAATTCACCCCTCCACTTT; CDR3aa: CASSPTGGSYNSPLHF
d_gene: .; j_gene: TRBJ1-1; abundance: .; v_gene: TRBV20-1; CDR3nt: TGCAGTGCTCCCGGTCTCGCTGAAGCTTTCTTT; CDR3aa: CSAPGLAEAFF
d_gene: TRBD1; j_gene: TRBJ1-3; abundance: .; v_gene: TRBV28; CDR3nt: TGTGCCAGCATCACAGGGGGAAGCTACGGAAACACCATATATTTT; CDR3aa: CASITGGSYGNTIYF
d_gene: TRBD2; j_gene: TRBJ2-3; abundance: .; v_gene: TRBV28; CDR3nt: TGTGCCAGCGGGAGGGGATGGTTGCAGTATTTT; CDR3aa: CASGRGWLQYF
d_gene: .; j_gene: TRBJ1-1; abundance: .; v_gene: TRBV6-5; CDR3nt: TGTGCCAGCAGTTACCAGGGGCGGACTTTCTTT; CDR3aa: CASSYQGRTFF
d_gene: TRBD1; j_gene: TRBJ1-1; abundance: .; v_gene: TRBV10-3; CDR3nt: TGTGCCATCAGTAGACAGGGTGAAACTGAAGCTTTCTTT; CDR3aa: CAISRQGETEAFF
d_gene: .; j_gene: TRBJ2-5; abundance: .; v_gene: TRBV30; CDR3nt: TGTGCCTGGAGTAATACCGGAGAGACCCAGTACTTC; CDR3aa: CAWSNTGETQYF
d_gene: TRBD2; j_gene: TRBJ2-5; abundance: .; v_gene: TRBV4-1; CDR3nt: TGCGCCAGCAGCCAAGGACTAGCCAGGAAAGAGACCCAGTACTTC; CDR3aa: CASSQGLARKETQYF
d_gene: .; j_gene: TRBJ2-2; abundance: .; v_gene: TRBV28; CDR3nt: TGTGCCAGCAGTTTAACGAGATACACCGGGGAGCTGTTTTTT; CDR3aa: CASSLTRYTGELFF
d_gene: .; j_gene: TRBJ1-5; abundance: .; v_gene: TRBV6-1; CDR3nt: TGTGCCAGCAGTGCAGCACCAGGGGAAGGTGGTCAGCCCCAGCATTTT; CDR3aa: CASSAAPGEGGQPQHF
d_gene: .; j_gene: TRBJ1-2; abundance: .; v_gene: TRBV6-5; CDR3nt: TGTGCCAGCAGTTCGCGGGTTCTTCGCGGAAACTATGGCTACACCTTC; CDR3aa: CASSSRVLRGNYGYTF
d_gene: .; j_gene: TRBJ1-4; abundance: .; v_gene: TRBV19; CDR3nt: TGTGCCAGTAGTTCTGGCACGAAAGCAACTAATGAAAAACTGTTTTTT; CDR3aa: CASSSGTKATNEKLFF
d_gene: .; j_gene: TRBJ1-5; abundance: once; v_gene: TRBV4-1; CDR3nt: TGCGCCAGCAGCCCGCAACCGAACACAGGGTTTCAGCCCCAGCATTTT; CDR3aa: CASSPQPNTGFQPQHF
d_gene: TRBD1; j_gene: TRBJ1-1; abundance: .; v_gene: TRBV7-6; CDR3nt: TGTGCCAGCAGCAAGGGGGCAGACACTGAAGCTTTCTTT; CDR3aa: CASSKGADTEAFF
d_gene: TRBD2; j_gene: TRBJ2-2; abundance: .; v_gene: TRBV7-9; CDR3nt: TGTGCCACTGGACTAGTCTCTAGCACCGGGGAGCTGTTTTTT; CDR3aa: CATGLVSSTGELFF
d_gene: .; j_gene: TRBJ2-7; abundance: .; v_gene: TRBV28; CDR3nt: TGTGCCAGCAGATTACGTTCCGGGACACTAAGCTCCTACGAGCAGTACTTC; CDR3aa: CASRLRSGTLSSYEQYF
d_gene: TRBD2; j_gene: TRBJ2-3; abundance: .; v_gene: TRBV5-1; CDR3nt: TGCGCCAGCAGCTTGTTCCAGCGGGGGGCTTTGAGCACAGATACGCAGTATTTT; CDR3aa: CASSLFQRGALSTDTQYF
d_gene: TRBD1; j_gene: TRBJ1-2; abundance: .; v_gene: TRBV2; CDR3nt: TGTGCCAGCAAAAAGGACAGGGATGATGGCTACACCTTC; CDR3aa: CASKKDRDDGYTF
d_gene: TRBD1; j_gene: TRBJ1-4; abundance: .; v_gene: TRBV30; CDR3nt: TGTGCCTGGAGTGTAAAAGAACAGGGGGCGCGAAAACTGTTTTTT; CDR3aa: CAWSVKEQGARKLFF
d_gene: TRBD2; j_gene: TRBJ2-1; abundance: .; v_gene: TRBV10-3; CDR3nt: TGTGCCATCAGTGAGTCGATGCGGGGGGGCATATACAATGAGCAGTTCTTC; CDR3aa: CAISESMRGGIYNEQFF
d_gene: .; j_gene: TRBJ1-1; abundance: .; v_gene: TRBV12-5; CDR3nt: TGTGCTAGTGGTCTACAACCGCCAGGGACTGAAGCTTTCTTT; CDR3aa: CASGLQPPGTEAFF
d_gene: .; j_gene: TRBJ2-3; abundance: .; v_gene: TRBV10-3; CDR3nt: TGTGCCATCAGTGAGGGGGCGCGGAGTGTAGGAGATACGCAGTATTTT; CDR3aa: CAISEGARSVGDTQYF
d_gene: .; j_gene: TRBJ1-5; abundance: .; v_gene: TRBV5-6; CDR3nt: TGTGCCAGCAGCCGTACGGGGGATCAGCCCCAGCATTTT; CDR3aa: CASSRTGDQPQHF